The clone carrying this T cell receptor beta chain was seen repeatedly, ten times or more. The antigen remains unidentified. MiXCR, run by TCRdb on the 5' RACE reads, gives a single entry per CDR3 protein. The data show hundreds of thousands of distinct CDR3 sequences, approximately 13% seen once. The CDR3 is 15 amino acids. The germline gives CDR1 DFQATT, CDR2 SNEGSKA (reference sequence). The germline V and J ends were trimmed by 1 base and 3 bases, with 15 bases remaining between them. The data are from a study of T cells after yellow fever vaccination. Study-wide results and limits: In post-booster samples, most primary-vaccination clones reappeared (under 98% CD4, over 70% CD8).

Sequencing was performed on PBMCs, taken on the day of the yellow fever booster vaccination. This clonotype was sampled from a man aged 30 to 45 who received the YFV17D yellow fever vaccine. The chain combines TRBV20-1 with TRBJ1-2; D is possibly TRBD1 (5 bases). CDR3 in DNA: TGCAGTGCTAGAGCCCCGGGACGGGAGGACTATGGCTACACCTTC. Translated, it gives CSARAPGREDYGYTF.